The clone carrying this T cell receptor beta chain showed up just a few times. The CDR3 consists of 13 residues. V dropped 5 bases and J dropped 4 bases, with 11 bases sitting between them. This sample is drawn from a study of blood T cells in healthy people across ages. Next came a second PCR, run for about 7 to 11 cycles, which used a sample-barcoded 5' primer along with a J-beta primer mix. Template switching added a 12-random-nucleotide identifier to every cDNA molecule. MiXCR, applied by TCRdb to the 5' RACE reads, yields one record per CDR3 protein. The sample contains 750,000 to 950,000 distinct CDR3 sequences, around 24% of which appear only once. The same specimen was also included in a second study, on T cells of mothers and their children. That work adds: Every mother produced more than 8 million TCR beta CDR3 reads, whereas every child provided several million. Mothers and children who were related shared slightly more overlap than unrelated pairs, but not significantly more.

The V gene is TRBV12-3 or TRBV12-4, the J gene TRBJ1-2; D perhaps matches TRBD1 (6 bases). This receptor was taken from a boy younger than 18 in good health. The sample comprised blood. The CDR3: CASSLTGFYGYTF. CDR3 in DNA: TGTGCCAGCAGTCTCACAGGGTTCTATGGCTACACCTTC.